In this sample, the clone carrying this T cell receptor (beta chain) turned up many times. Trimming cost V 6 bases and J 6 bases; bases outside gene matches: 3. The CDR3 runs to 12 residues. CDR1 and CDR2 (germline): SNHLY, FYNNEI. These data originate in a study of CD8+CD57+ T cells in acquired aplastic anemia. Genomic DNA, the template, was used for profiling of the TCR beta VDJ and CDR3. Each CDR3 protein is one row after TCRdb ran MiXCR on the reads. The data show about half a million distinct CDR3 sequences, less than 35% seen once. Patients sequenced had flow cytometry evidence of CD8+CD57+ cell expansion.

The chain carries TRBV2 and TRBJ1-1; 8 bases are shared with TRBD1. This TCR was sampled from a human donor with aplastic anemia. The sample taken for sequencing was sorted CD4+, CD8+, or CD8+CD57+ T cells (not recorded which) from PBMCs. This chain's CDR3 is CASRAGGAEAFF. DNA of the CDR3: TGTGCCAGCAGGGCAGGGGGCGCTGAAGCTTTCTTT.